What follows are 10 T cell receptor beta chains derived from one specimen sequenced in a study of blood T cell repertoires in COVID-19 (dated by TCRdb to about 2020). The library was generated by the immunoSEQ multiplex PCR assay. In its TCRdb copy, this immuneACCESS table keeps in-frame sequences only and misses some clones. Where compared with another copy, unresolved V genes explain less than half of these, and the others have no known cause. The sample profile shows 60,000 to 70,000 clones; 75% to 90% of them were found once. The ten most abundant clones make up more than 15% of the sample. Sample: peripheral blood. The origin of the receptors is a man aged 40-55 years with COVID-19, enrolled during active disease.

This chain connects TRBV2 to TRBJ1-5; D gene uncertain. CDR3 length: 15 residues. Trimming cost V 1 base and J 10 bases, with 17 bases left between them. Germline-derived CDR1 and CDR2 are SNHLY and FYNNEI. CDR3 in amino acids: CASSEVKGVSIPQHF. The CDR3, as DNA: TGTGCCAGCAGTGAAGTAAAGGGAGTTTCAATCCCCCAGCATTTT. Full variable domain (missing parts from reference TRBV2 and TRBJ1-5): EPEVTQTPSHQVTQMGQEVILRCVPISNHLYFYWYRQILGQKVEFLVSFYNNEISEKSEIFDDQFSVERPDGSNFTLKIRSTKLEDSAMYFCASSEVKGVSIPQHFGDGTRLSIL.

This rearrangement joins TRBV6-2 or TRBV6-3 to TRBJ2-2; TRBD1 is a possible D gene (5 bases). Trimming left V 0 bases short and J 6 bases short, with 20 bases between. The CDR3 spans 18 residues. In germline, CDR1 is MNHEY, CDR2 SVGEGT. DNA of the CDR3: TGTGCCAGCAGTTACTCGCGCAGGGTATCCGTGGTTGCCGGGGAGCTGTTTTTT. Protein: CASSYSRRVSVVAGELFF.

The genes are TRBV6-5 and TRBJ2-7; 7 nucleotides line up with TRBD2. Germline CDR1 MNHEY, CDR2 SVGAGI. Trimming took 7 bases from V and 3 from J; bases not matched to a gene: 9. This CDR3 region has 14 residues. The CDR3 DNA is TGTGCCAGCACCCTAAAGACTAGCTTCTACGAGCAGTACTTC. Its translation: CASTLKTSFYEQYF.

The V gene is TRBV6-2 or TRBV6-3, the J gene TRBJ1-6, with 8 bases aligning to TRBD1. In germline, CDR1 is MNHEY, CDR2 SVGEGT. Germline trimming cut 6 bases from V and 10 bases from J; bases unmatched to any gene: 8. CDR3 length: 14 amino acids. The CDR3 coding sequence is TGTGCCAGCAGCCTAGGACAGGGTAGATCACCCCTCCACTTT. Residues: CASSLGQGRSPLHF.

This clone was recorded only once. The chain recombines TRBV6-1 with TRBJ1-1; D is unclear. Per the germline V gene, CDR1 is MNHNS and CDR2 is SASEGT. Trimming stripped 2 bases from V and 5 bases from J, with 6 bases between. The CDR3 totals 12 residues. The CDR3 coding sequence is TGTGCCAGCAGTGAACAGAGGACTGAAGCTTTCTTT. It codes for CASSEQRTEAFF.

This chain joins TRBV9 and TRBJ2-3, with D possibly being TRBD2 (7 bases). CDR3 length: 16 residues. The V and J ends lost 4 bases and 2 bases respectively, with 17 bases between them. CDR1 and CDR2 from the germline V gene are SGDLS and YYNGEE. The CDR3 DNA is TGTGCCAGCAGCCCCCTACAGGGAGGGAACACAGATACGCAGTATTTT. This codes for CASSPLQGGNTDTQYF.

The chain couples TRBV5-1 to TRBJ1-1, with 8 nucleotides matching TRBD1. V lost 4 bases to trimming and J lost 8 bases; unmatched junction nucleotides: 7. The CDR3 contains 13 residues. Germline CDR1 and CDR2: SGHRS and YFSETQ. The CDR3 nucleotides read TGCGCCAGCAGCCCCGGACAGGGTAGGGAAGCTTTCTTT. This sequence encodes CASSPGQGREAFF.

This clone was detected ten times or more. The gene calls are TRBV27 and TRBJ2-7, with D maybe TRBD2 (5 bases). Looked up from germline, CDR1 is MNHEY and CDR2 is SMNVEV (reference sequence). Between the trimmed V and J ends, which lost 4 bases and 7 bases, there was a span of 17 bases. The CDR3 length is 14 residues. The DNA for the CDR3 is TGTGCCAGCAGTTCCAAAACGCGCCGGAGGGAGCAGTACTTC. Protein: CASSSKTRRREQYF.

CDR3 protein: CASSPGGTDTQYF. The CDR3 DNA sequence: TGTGCCAGCAGCCCAGGGGGCACAGATACGCAGTATTTT. The chain has TRBV7-2 and TRBJ2-3, with D possibly TRBD1 on 6 matching bases. This CDR3 spans 13 amino acids. V was clipped by 5 bases and J by 1 base, with 7 bases between them. CDR1 is SGHTA, CDR2 FQGNSA, per germline.

The rearrangement uses TRBV12-3 or TRBV12-4 and TRBJ2-3; D might be TRBD2 (6 bases). The CDR3 spans 13 residues. Between the trimmed V and J ends, which lost 7 bases and 1 base, there was a span of 9 bases. CDR3 loop: CASNRGGTDTQYF. The CDR3 nucleotides read TGTGCCAGCAATCGCGGGGGCACAGATACGCAGTATTTT.